A single sample is the source of the 17 T cell receptor beta chains below, sequenced in a study of blood T cell repertoires in COVID-19. TCRdb's copy holds only in-frame clones and misses some; the assay was immunoSEQ multiplex PCR. The sample holds 210,000 or so clones; 84% are singletons and the top ten take 7.8%. The sequencing input was peripheral blood. Every receptor here comes from a woman older than 75 with COVID-19, enrolled during active disease.

This chain uses TRBV4-1 with TRBJ2-3, with D unresolved. This CDR3 has 15 amino acids. Deletions cut 0 bases from V and 4 bases from J, with 11 bases between. CDR1 is MGHRA and CDR2 is YSYEKL in the germline V gene. The CDR3 bases are TGCGCCAGCAGCCAAGATATGAGCAGCGCAGATACGCAGTATTTT. Its protein product is CASSQDMSSADTQYF.

The chain is built from TRBV19 and TRBJ1-4, with a weak D call TRBD1 (6 bases). The CDR3 loop spans 16 amino acids. Per germline, CDR1 LNHDA and CDR2 SQIVND (reference sequence). Deletions cut 5 bases from V and 4 bases from J, with 17 bases between. CDR3 sequence: CASSASTGGGNEKLFF. The CDR3 DNA follows: TGTGCCAGTAGTGCGTCGACGGGAGGGGGTAATGAAAAACTGTTTTTT. Full variable domain (missing parts from reference TRBV19 and TRBJ1-4): DGGITQSPKYLFRKEGQNVTLSCEQNLNHDAMYWYRQDPGQGLRLIYYSQIVNDFQKGDIAEGYSVSREKKESFPLTVTSAQKNPTAFYLCASSASTGGGNEKLFFGSGTQLSVL.

The chain has TRBV6-5 and TRBJ1-1; D gene unclear. V was cut by 6 bases and J by 0 bases, with 8 bases left in between. The CDR3 is 13 amino acids. Germline V gene lookup returns CDR1 MNHEY and CDR2 SVGAGI. CDR3 in DNA: TGTGCCAGCAGACGTAACATGAACACTGAAGCTTTCTTT. Translating gives CASRRNMNTEAFF.

The chain couples TRBV7-2 to TRBJ1-2; perhaps TRBD1 as D (5 bases). The V and J ends lost 5 bases and 4 bases respectively, with 8 bases between them. In germline, CDR1 is SGHTA, CDR2 FQGNSA. There are 12 residues in the CDR3. CDR3 loop: CASSPGLYGYTF. CDR3 nucleotides: TGTGCCAGCAGCCCGGGACTCTATGGCTACACCTTC.

The chain carries TRBV29-1 and TRBJ1-2; D not certain. The CDR3 length is 13 residues. The V end was cut by 3 bases, the J end by 2 bases, with 10 bases between. Germline loops: CDR1 SQVTM, CDR2 ANQGSEA. The DNA of the CDR3 is TGCAGCGTTGATTCGGTTGAGAACTATGGCTACACCTTC. This encodes CSVDSVENYGYTF.

This chain uses TRBV5-1 with TRBJ1-2; D may be TRBD1 (6 bases). This CDR3 is 13 amino acids long. The germline gives CDR1 SGHRS, CDR2 YFSETQ. V lost 1 base and J lost 4, with 8 bases in between. DNA for the CDR3: TGCGCCAGCAGCTTGACAGGGCGCTATGGCTACACCTTC. Its protein product is CASSLTGRYGYTF.

In its sample, this clone was seen a few times. The J gene is TRBJ2-2, the V gene TRBV6-5; TRBD2 might be the D (6 bases). Germline lookup yields CDR1 MNHEY and CDR2 SVGAGI. The CDR3 is 13 residues long. Deletions cut 7 bases from V and 4 bases from J, with 10 bases between. The DNA for the CDR3 is TGTGCCAGCACTCCGGGGGTCACCGGGGAGCTGTTTTTT. It specifies CASTPGVTGELFF.

The chain combines TRBV11-2 with TRBJ2-7; D possibly corresponds to TRBD2 (7 bases). The V and J ends lost 0 bases and 10 bases respectively, with 16 bases between them. The CDR3 consists of 14 residues. Germline CDR1 is SGHAT and CDR2 is FQNNGV. The CDR3: CASSLDPARGGQYF. CDR3 nucleotide sequence: TGTGCCAGCAGCTTAGATCCCGCGAGGGGGGGACAGTACTTC.

V is TRBV6-1 and J is TRBJ2-7, with D maybe TRBD2 (7 bases). The V gene's germline CDR1 is MNHNS and CDR2 SASEGT. The CDR3 totals 14 residues. V was clipped by 3 bases and J by 3 bases, with 12 bases between them. DNA for the CDR3: TGTGCCAGCAGTGATGGGGGGGGGCACTACGAGCAGTACTTC. Encoded protein: CASSDGGGHYEQYF.

The rearrangement links TRBV12-3 or TRBV12-4 to TRBJ1-2; D gene uncertain. Trimming took 11 bases from V and 7 from J, leaving 20 bases between them. The CDR3 runs to 13 residues. CDR3: CAGRFSGEGGYTF. Here the CDR3 DNA reads TGTGCCGGGCGTTTCTCCGGGGAGGGTGGCTACACCTTC.

The rearrangement uses TRBV6-5 and TRBJ2-2; 7 nucleotides align to TRBD1. With 8 bases clipped from V and 2 bases from J, the junction kept 5 bases outside the gene matches. Germline V gene lookup returns CDR1 MNHEY and CDR2 SVGAGI. This CDR3 is 14 amino acids long. DNA for the CDR3: TGTGCCAGCCAGGACAGGACAAACACCGGGGAGCTGTTTTTT. Its translation is CASQDRTNTGELFF.

The chain carries TRBV28 and TRBJ2-3; the match to TRBD2 covers 9 bases. The germline CDR1 and CDR2 sequences are MDHEN and SYDVKM. Germline trimming cut 4 bases from V and 6 bases from J; bases unmatched to any gene: 8. This CDR3 region has 15 residues. CDR3 sequence reads: CASSSPRGRVDTQYF. DNA of the CDR3: TGTGCCAGCAGTTCTCCGCGCGGGAGGGTGGATACGCAGTATTTT.

The V and J genes are TRBV5-4 and TRBJ2-1; tentatively, D is TRBD2 (6 bases). Germline V gene sequence: CDR1 SGHNT, CDR2 YYREEE (reference sequence). V was cut by 3 bases and J by 1 base, with 17 bases left in between. This CDR3 is built from 17 residues. As DNA, the CDR3 is TGTGCCAGCAGCTCGAAGGAACTAGCAGGATCCTACAATGAGCAGTTCTTC. This codes for CASSSKELAGSYNEQFF.

This rearrangement joins TRBV4-1 to TRBJ2-7, with 8 positions matching TRBD2. The CDR3 extends over 16 amino acids. In germline, CDR1 is MGHRA, CDR2 YSYEKL. Trimming cost V 1 base and J 4 bases; bases outside gene matches: 9. CDR3 amino acids: CASSQGRIAGLYEQYF. The CDR3 DNA is TGCGCCAGCAGCCAAGGAAGGATAGCGGGACTTTACGAGCAGTACTTC.

The chain links TRBV12-3 or TRBV12-4 to TRBJ1-2, with D unclear. The CDR3 sequence is 13 residues long. Trimming removed 8 bases from V and 2 bases from J, with 12 bases in between. CDR3 coding DNA: TGTGCCAGCTCGGCCGGAGGGAACTATGGCTACACCTTC. Translated, it gives CASSAGGNYGYTF.

Written as DNA, the CDR3 is TGTGCCAGCAGCACCGTCCTGGGCACGAACACTGAAGCTTTCTTT. It is translated as CASSTVLGTNTEAFF. The genes are TRBV7-2 and TRBJ1-1; D is undetermined. V was trimmed by 5 bases and J by 1 base, leaving 14 bases between them. Germline V gene sequence: CDR1 SGHTA, CDR2 FQGNSA. This CDR3 is built from 15 residues.

This CDR3 reads CSASSPLGLAGSQETQYF. As DNA, the CDR3 is TGCAGTGCTAGTTCCCCTTTAGGACTAGCGGGAAGTCAAGAGACCCAGTACTTC. V is TRBV20-1 and J is TRBJ2-5; 12 bases agree with TRBD2. This CDR3 has 18 amino acids. Trimming removed 3 bases from V and 2 bases from J; junction bases left unmatched: 13. CDR1 is DFQATT and CDR2 is SNEGSKA in the germline V gene (reference sequence).